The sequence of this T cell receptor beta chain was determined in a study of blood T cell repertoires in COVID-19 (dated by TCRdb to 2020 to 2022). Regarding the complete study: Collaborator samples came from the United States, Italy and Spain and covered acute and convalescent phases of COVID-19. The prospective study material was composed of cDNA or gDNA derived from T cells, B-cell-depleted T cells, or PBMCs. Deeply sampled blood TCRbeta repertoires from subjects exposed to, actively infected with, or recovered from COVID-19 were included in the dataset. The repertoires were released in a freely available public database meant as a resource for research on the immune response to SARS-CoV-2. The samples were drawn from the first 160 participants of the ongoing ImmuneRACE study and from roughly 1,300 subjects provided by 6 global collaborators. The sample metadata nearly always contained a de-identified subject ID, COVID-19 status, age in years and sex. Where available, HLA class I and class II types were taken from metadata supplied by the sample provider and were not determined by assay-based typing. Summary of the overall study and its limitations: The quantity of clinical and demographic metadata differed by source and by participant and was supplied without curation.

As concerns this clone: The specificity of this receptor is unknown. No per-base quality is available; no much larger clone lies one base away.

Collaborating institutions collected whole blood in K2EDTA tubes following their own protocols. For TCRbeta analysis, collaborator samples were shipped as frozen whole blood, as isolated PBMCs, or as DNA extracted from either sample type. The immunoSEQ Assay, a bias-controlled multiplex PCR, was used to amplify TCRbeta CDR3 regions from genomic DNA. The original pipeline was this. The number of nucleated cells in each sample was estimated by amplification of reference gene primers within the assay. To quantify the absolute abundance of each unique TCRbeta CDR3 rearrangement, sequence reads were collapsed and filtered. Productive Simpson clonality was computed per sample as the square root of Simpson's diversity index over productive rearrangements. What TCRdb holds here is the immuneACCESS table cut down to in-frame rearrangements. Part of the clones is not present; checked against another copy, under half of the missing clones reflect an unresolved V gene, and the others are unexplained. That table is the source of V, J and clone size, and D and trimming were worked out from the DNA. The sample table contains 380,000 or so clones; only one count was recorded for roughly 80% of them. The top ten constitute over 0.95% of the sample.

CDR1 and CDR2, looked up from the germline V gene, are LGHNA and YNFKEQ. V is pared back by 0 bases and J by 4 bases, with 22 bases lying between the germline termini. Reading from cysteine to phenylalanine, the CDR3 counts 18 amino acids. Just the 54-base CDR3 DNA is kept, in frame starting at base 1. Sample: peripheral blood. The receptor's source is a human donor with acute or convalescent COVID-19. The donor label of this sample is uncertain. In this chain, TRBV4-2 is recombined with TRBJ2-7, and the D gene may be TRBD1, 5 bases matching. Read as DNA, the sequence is TGTGCCAGCAGCCAAGACAGGGTAGGACCCACAATTAATTACGAGCAGTACTTC. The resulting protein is CASSQDRVGPTINYEQYF.